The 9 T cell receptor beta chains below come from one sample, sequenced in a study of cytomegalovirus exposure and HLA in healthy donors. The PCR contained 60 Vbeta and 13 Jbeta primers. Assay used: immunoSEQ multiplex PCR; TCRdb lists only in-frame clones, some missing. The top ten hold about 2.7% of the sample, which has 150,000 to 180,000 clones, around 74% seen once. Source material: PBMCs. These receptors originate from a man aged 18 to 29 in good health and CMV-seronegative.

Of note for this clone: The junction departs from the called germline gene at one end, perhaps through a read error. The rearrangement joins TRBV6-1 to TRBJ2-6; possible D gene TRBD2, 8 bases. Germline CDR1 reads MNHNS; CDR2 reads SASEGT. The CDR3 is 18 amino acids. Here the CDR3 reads CASSGASGGGPGANGLTF. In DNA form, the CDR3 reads TGTGCCAGCAGTGGGGCCTCGGGAGGGGGCCCTGGGGCCAACGGCCTGACTTTC.

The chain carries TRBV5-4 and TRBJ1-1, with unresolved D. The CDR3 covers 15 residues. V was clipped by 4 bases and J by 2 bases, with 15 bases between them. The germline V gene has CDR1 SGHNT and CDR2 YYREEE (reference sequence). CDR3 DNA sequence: TGTGCCAGCAGCAATGACAATTCGGGAAACACTGAAGCTTTCTTT. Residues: CASSNDNSGNTEAFF.

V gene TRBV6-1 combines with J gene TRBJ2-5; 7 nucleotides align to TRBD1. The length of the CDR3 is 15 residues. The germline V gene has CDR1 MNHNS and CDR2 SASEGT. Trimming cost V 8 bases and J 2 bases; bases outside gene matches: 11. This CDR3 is CASEQGSRGQETQYF. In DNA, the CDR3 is TGTGCCAGCGAACAAGGTAGCAGGGGGCAAGAGACCCAGTACTTC.

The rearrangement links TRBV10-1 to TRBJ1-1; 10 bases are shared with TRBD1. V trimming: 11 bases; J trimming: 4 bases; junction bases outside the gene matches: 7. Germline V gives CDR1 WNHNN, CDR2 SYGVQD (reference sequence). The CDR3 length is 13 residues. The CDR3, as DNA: TGCGCCGTCCCGGGACAGGGGATCACTGAAGCTTTCTTT. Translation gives CAVPGQGITEAFF.

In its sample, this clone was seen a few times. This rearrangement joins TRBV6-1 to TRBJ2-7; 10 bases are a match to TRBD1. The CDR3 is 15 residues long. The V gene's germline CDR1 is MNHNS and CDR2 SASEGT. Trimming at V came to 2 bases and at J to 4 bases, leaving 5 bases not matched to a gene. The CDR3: CASSELGQGVYEQYV. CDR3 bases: TGTGCCAGCAGTGAACTAGGACAGGGGGTTTACGAGCAGTACGTC.

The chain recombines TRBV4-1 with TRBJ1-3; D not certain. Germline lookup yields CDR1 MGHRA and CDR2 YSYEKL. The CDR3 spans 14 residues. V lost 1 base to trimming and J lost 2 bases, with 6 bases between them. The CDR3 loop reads CASSQVAAGNTIYF. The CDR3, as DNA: TGCGCCAGCAGCCAAGTGGCAGCTGGAAACACCATATATTTT.

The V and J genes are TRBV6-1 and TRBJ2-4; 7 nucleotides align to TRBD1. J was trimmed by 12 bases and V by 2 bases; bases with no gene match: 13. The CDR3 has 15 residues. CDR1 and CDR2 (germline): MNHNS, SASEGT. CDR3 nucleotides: TGTGCCAGCAGTGAAAGGACAGGAGATAAGGACAGTCAGTACTTC. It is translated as CASSERTGDKDSQYF.

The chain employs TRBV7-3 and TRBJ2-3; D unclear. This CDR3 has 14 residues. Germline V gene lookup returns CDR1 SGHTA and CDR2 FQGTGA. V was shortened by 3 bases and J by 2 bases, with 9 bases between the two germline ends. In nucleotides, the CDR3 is TGTGCCAGCAGCTTCCGCGGCGACACAGATACGCAGTATTTT. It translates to CASSFRGDTDTQYF. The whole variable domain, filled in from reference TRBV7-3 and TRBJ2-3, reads GAGVSQTPSNKVTEKGKYVELRCDPISGHTALYWYRQSLGQGPEFLIYFQGTGAADDSGLPNDRFFAVRPEGSVSTLKIQRTERGDSAVYLCASSFRGDTDTQYFGPGTRLTVL.

The CDR3 spells CASSFPQFAREQFF. The CDR3, as DNA: TGTGCCAGCAGTTTCCCCCAATTTGCGAGGGAGCAGTTCTTC. The V gene is TRBV28, the J gene TRBJ2-1; D is undetermined. The germline V gene has CDR1 MDHEN and CDR2 SYDVKM. The V end was cut by 3 bases, the J end by 10 bases, with 16 bases between. This CDR3 comprises 14 residues.